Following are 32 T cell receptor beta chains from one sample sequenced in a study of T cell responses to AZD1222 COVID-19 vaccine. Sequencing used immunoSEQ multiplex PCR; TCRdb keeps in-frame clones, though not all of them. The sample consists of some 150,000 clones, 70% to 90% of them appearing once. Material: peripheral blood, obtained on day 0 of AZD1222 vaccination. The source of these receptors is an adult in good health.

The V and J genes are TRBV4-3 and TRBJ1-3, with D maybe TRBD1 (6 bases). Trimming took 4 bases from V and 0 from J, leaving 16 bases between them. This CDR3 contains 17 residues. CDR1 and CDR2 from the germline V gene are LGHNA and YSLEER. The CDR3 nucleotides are TGCGCCAGCAGCCGGGCCACTGGGACAAGCTCTGGAAACACCATATATTTT. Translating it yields CASSRATGTSSGNTIYF.

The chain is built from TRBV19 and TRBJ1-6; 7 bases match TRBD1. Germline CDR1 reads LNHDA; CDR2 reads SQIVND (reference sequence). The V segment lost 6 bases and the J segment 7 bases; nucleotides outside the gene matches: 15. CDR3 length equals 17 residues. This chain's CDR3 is CASRLRGGPTMNSPLHF. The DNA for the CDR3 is TGTGCCAGTAGACTCAGGGGGGGGCCGACGATGAATTCACCCCTCCACTTT.

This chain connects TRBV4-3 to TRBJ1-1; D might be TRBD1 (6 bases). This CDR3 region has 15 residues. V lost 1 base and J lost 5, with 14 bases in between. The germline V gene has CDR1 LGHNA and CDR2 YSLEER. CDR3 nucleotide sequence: TGCGCCAGCAGCCAAGCCTTGGACAGAGGTACTGAAGCTTTCTTT. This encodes CASSQALDRGTEAFF.

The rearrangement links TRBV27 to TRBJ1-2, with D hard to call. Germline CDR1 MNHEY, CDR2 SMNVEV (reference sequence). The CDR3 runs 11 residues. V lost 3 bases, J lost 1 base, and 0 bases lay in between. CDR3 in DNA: TGTGCCAGCAGTTTTAACTATGGCTACACCTTC. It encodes CASSFNYGYTF.

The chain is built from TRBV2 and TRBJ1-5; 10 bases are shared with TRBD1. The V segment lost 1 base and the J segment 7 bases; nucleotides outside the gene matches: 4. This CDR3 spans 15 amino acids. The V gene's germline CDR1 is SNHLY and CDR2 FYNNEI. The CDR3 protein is CASSEEWTGGQPQHF. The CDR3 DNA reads TGTGCCAGCAGTGAAGAATGGACAGGGGGACAGCCCCAGCATTTT.

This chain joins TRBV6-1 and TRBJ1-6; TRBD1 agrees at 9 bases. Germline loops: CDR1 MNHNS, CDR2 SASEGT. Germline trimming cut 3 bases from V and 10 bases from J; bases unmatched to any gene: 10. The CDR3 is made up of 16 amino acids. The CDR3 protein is CASSEGTGLYGSPLHF. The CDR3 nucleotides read TGTGCCAGCAGTGAGGGGACAGGGCTTTATGGCTCACCCCTCCACTTT.

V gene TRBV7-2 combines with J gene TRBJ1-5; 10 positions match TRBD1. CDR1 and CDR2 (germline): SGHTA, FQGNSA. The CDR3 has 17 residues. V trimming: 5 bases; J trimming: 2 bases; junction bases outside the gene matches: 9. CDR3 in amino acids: CASSPGWDRGGNQPQHF. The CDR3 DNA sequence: TGTGCCAGCAGCCCAGGGTGGGACAGGGGCGGCAATCAGCCCCAGCATTTT.

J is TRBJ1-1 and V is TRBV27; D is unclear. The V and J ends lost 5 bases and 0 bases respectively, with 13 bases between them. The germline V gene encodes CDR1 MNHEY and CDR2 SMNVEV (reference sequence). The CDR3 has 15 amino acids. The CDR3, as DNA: TGTGCCAGCAGTCCCTCCGGGCGCGTGAACACTGAAGCTTTCTTT. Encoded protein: CASSPSGRVNTEAFF.

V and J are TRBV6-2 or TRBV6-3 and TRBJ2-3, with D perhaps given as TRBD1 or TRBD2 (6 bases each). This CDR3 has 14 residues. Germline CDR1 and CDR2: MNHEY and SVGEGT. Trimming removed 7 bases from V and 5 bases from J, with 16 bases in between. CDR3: CASTPWGAGDTQYF. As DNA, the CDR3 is TGTGCCAGCACCCCATGGGGGGCTGGAGATACGCAGTATTTT.

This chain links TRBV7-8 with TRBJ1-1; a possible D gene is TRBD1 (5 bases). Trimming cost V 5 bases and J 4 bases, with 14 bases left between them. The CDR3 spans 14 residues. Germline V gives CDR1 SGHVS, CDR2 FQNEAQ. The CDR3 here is CASSGRGRGTEAFF. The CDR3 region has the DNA TGTGCCAGCAGCGGAAGGGGCAGAGGCACTGAAGCTTTCTTT.

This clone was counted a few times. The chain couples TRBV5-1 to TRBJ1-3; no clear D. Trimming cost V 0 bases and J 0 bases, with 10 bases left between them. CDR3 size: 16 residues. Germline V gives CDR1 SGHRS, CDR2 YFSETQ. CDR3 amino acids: CASSLAGPISGNTIYF. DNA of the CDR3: TGCGCCAGCAGCTTGGCCGGACCGATCTCTGGAAACACCATATATTTT.

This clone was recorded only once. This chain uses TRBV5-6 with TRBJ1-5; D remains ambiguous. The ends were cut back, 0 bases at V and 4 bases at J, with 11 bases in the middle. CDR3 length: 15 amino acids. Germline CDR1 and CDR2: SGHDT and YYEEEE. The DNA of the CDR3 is TGTGCCAGCAGCTTGGAGAGGAGGCCAAATCAGCCCCAGCATTTT. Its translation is CASSLERRPNQPQHF.

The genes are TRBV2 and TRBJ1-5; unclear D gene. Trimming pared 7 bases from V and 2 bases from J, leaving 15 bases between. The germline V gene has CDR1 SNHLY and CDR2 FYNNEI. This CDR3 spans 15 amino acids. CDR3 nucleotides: TGTGCCAGCACAAGGGCAGAGTACGGCAATCAGCCCCAGCATTTT. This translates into CASTRAEYGNQPQHF.

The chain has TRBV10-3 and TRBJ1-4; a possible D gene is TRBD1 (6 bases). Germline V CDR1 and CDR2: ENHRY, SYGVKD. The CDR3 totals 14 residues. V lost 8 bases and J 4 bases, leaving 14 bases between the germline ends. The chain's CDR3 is CAIRPDSDNEKLFF. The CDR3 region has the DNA TGTGCCATCCGCCCGGACAGTGATAATGAAAAACTGTTTTTT.

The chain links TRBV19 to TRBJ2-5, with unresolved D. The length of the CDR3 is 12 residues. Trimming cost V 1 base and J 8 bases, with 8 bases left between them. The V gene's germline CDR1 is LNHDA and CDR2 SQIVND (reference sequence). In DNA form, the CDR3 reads TGTGCCAGTAGTATAGGCGACCGTACCCAGTACTTC. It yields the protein CASSIGDRTQYF. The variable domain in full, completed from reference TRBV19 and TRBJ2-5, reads DGGITQSPKYLFRKEGQNVTLSCEQNLNHDAMYWYRQDPGQGLRLIYYSQIVNDFQKGDIAEGYSVSREKKESFPLTVTSAQKNPTAFYLCASSIGDRTQYFGPGTRLLVL.

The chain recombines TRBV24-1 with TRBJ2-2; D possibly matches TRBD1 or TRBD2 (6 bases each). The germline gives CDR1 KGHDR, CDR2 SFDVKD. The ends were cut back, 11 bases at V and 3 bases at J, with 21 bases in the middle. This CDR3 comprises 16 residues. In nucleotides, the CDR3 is TGTGCCATCGCCCCCCGGGGGCATGAGTACACCGGGGAGCTGTTTTTT. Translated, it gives CAIAPRGHEYTGELFF.

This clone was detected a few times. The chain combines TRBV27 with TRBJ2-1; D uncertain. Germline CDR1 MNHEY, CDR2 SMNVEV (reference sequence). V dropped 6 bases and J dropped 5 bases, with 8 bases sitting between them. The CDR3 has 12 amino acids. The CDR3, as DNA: TGTGCCAGCAGCCTTATTAACAATGAGCAGTTCTTC. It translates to CASSLINNEQFF.

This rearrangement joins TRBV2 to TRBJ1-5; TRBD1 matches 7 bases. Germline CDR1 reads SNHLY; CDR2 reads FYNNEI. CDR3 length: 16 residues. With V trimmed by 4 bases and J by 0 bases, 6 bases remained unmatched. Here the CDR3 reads CASSGTGTDSNQPQHF. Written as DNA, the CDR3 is TGTGCCAGCAGTGGAACAGGGACAGATAGCAATCAGCCCCAGCATTTT.

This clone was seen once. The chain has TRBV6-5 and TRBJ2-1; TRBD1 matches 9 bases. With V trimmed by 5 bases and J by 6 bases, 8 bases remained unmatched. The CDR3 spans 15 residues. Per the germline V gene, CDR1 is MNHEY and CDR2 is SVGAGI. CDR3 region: CASSPDRGEFNEQFF. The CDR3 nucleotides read TGTGCCAGCAGTCCCGACAGGGGGGAATTCAATGAGCAGTTCTTC.

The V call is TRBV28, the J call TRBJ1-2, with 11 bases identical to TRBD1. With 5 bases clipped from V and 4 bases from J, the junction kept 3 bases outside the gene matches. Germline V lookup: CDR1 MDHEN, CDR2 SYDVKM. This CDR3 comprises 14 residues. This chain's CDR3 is CASSRGQGGYGYTF. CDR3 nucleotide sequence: TGTGCCAGCAGTAGGGGACAGGGGGGCTATGGCTACACCTTC.

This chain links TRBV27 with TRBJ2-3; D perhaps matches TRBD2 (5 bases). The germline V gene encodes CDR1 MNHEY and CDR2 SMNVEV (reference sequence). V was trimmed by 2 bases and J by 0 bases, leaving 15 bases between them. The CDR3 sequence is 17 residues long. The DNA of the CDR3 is TGTGCCAGCAGTTTAAATCGGGTAGCGTCTAGCACAGATACGCAGTATTTT. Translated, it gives CASSLNRVASSTDTQYF.

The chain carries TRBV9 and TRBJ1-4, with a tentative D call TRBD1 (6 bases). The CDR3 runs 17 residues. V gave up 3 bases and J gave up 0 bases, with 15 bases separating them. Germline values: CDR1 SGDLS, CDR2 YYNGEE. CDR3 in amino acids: CASSARGARATNEKLFF. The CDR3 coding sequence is TGTGCCAGCAGCGCCCGGGGGGCACGGGCAACTAATGAAAAACTGTTTTTT. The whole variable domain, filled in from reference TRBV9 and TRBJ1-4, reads DSGVTQTPKHLITATGQRVTLRCSPRSGDLSVYWYQQSLDQGLQFLIQYYNGEERAKGNILERFSAQQFPDLHSELNLSSLELGDSALYFCASSARGARATNEKLFFGSGTQLSVL.

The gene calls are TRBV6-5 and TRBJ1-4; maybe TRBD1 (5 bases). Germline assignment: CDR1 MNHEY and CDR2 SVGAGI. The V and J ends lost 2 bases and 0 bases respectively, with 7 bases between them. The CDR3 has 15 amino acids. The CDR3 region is CASSYRGATNEKLFF. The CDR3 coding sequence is TGTGCCAGCAGTTACAGGGGTGCAACTAATGAAAAACTGTTTTTT.

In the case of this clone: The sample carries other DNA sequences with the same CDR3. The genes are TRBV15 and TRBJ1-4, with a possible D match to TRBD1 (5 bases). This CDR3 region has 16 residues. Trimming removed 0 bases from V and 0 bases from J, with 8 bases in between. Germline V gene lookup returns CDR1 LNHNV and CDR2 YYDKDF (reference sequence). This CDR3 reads CATSRDRGATNEKLFF. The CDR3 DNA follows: TGTGCCACCAGCAGAGATAGAGGGGCAACTAATGAAAAACTGTTTTTT.

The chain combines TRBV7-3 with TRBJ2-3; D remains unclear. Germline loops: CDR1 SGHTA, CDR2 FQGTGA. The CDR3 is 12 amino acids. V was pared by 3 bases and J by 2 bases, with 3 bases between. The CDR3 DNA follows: TGTGCCAGCAGCTTCGACACAGATACGCAGTATTTT. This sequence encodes CASSFDTDTQYF.

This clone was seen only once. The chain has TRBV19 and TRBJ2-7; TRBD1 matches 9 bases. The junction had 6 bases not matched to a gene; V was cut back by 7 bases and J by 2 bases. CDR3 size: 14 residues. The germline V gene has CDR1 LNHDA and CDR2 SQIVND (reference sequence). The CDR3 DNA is TGTGCCAGTACTACCGGGACAGGGACCTACGAGCAGTACTTC. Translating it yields CASTTGTGTYEQYF.

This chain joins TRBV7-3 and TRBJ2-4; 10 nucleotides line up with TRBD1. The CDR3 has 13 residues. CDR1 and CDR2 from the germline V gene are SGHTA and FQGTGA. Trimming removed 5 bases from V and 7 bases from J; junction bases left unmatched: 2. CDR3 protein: CASSTGQGNIQYF. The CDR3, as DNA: TGTGCCAGCAGCACGGGACAGGGGAACATTCAGTACTTC.

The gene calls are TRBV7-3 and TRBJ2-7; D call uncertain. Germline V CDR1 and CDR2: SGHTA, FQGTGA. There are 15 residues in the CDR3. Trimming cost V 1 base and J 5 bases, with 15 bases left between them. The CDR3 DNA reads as TGTGCCAGCAGCTTAATGCAGGCTCCCTCTCACGAGCAGTACTTC. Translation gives CASSLMQAPSHEQYF. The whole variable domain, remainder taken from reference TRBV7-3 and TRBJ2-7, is GAGVSQTPSNKVTEKGKYVELRCDPISGHTALYWYRQSLGQGPEFLIYFQGTGAADDSGLPNDRFFAVRPEGSVSTLKIQRTERGDSAVYLCASSLMQAPSHEQYFGPGTRLTVT.

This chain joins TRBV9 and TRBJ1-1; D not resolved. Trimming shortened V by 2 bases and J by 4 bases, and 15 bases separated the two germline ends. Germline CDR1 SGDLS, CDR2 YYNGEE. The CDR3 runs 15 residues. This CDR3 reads CASSVGGPRGTEAFF. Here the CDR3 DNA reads TGTGCCAGCAGCGTTGGAGGGCCTCGAGGCACTGAAGCTTTCTTT. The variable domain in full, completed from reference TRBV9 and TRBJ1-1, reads DSGVTQTPKHLITATGQRVTLRCSPRSGDLSVYWYQQSLDQGLQFLIQYYNGEERAKGNILERFSAQQFPDLHSELNLSSLELGDSALYFCASSVGGPRGTEAFFGQGTRLTVV.

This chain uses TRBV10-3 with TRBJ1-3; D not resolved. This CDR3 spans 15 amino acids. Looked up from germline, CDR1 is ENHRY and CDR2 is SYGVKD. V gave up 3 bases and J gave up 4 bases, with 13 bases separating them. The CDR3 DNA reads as TGTGCCATCAGTGACCATGGAGGGTACGGAAACACCATATATTTT. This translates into CAISDHGGYGNTIYF.

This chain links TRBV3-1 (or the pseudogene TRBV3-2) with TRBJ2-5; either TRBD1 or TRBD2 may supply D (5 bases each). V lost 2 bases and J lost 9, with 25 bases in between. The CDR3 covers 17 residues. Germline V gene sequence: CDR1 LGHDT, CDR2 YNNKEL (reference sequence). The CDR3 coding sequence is TGTGCCAGCAGCCAACTTGGGGCTCTGACGCCGGGATGGGCCCAGTACTTC. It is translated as CASSQLGALTPGWAQYF.

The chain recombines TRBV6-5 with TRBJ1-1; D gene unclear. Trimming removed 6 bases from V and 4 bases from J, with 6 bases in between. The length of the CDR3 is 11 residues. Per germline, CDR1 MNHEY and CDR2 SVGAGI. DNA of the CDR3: TGTGCCAGCAGGTATCCCACTGAAGCTTTCTTT. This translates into CASRYPTEAFF.